This T cell receptor beta chain appears in the sequencing data of a study of blood T cells in healthy people across ages. PCR was performed a second time for 7 to 11 cycles using a sample-barcoded 5' primer and a J-beta primer mix. Using its own MiXCR run on the 5' RACE reads, TCRdb lists one record per CDR3 protein. The data contain over 750,000 distinct CDR3 sequences, approximately 25% of them singletons. The CDR3 sequence is 15 residues long. Trimming pared 1 base from V and 5 bases from J, leaving 14 bases between. Germline V gene data show CDR1 as KGHSH and CDR2 as LQKENI. This clonotype has a handful of counts. This same sample was also taken into another study, of T cells of mothers and their children. That work states: Maternal samples each gave over 9.5 million TCR beta CDR3 reads, and child samples roughly 3.3 million each.

The clonotype originates from a boy under 18 in good health. This chain joins TRBV18 and TRBJ2-5; D is possibly TRBD2 (5 bases). The sequencing sample was made of blood. CDR3 residues: CASSPRAQSGETQYF. The CDR3 DNA follows: TGTGCCAGCTCACCACGGGCGCAATCGGGGGAGACCCAGTACTTC.